This T cell receptor beta chain came from a study of blood T cell repertoires in COVID-19. Study-level information: From T cells, B-cell-depleted T cells, or PBMCs came the material, which was cDNA or gDNA.

The CDR3 is 14 residues long. V lost 5 bases and J 4 bases, leaving 15 bases between the germline ends. The germline gives CDR1 MNHEY, CDR2 SVGEGT. This clone was detected once. As originally analysed: Amplification of reference gene primers was used by the study to estimate nucleated cell counts. TCRdb keeps only in-frame clones here, not all; method: immunoSEQ multiplex PCR. That table supplies the V and J calls and clone size; D and trimming were determined from the DNA. The table includes 88,000 or so clones, over 75% detected once. This chain uses TRBV6-2 or TRBV6-3 with TRBJ2-7; TRBD2 is a possible D gene (6 bases). The source is a man in his fifties or sixties with acute or convalescent COVID-19. Input material: peripheral blood. DNA of the CDR3: TGTGCCAGCAGTCCGGGACTGCTCCCTTACGAGCAGTACTTC. As protein: CASSPGLLPYEQYF.